This is a list of T cell receptor beta chains from one sample in a study of blood T cell repertoires in COVID-19. Data came from immunoSEQ multiplex PCR; TCRdb stores just in-frame clones and leaves some out. In the table there are about 120,000 clones, approximately 87% of which are singletons. Sequencing used peripheral blood. The receptors originated from a woman aged 45-65 years with acute or convalescent COVID-19. CDR3s include the opening cysteine and the closing phenylalanine or tryptophan. Each record gives: V gene, clone size, D gene, J gene, CDR3 DNA, CDR3 protein. D genes are given only for firm matches. Not every row has a clone size; where given, it reads once, few, many or a size class.

TRBV20-1	NA	NA	TRBJ2-7	TGCAGTGCTAGTAGCAGGGGCCTTTTCTCAGAGCAGTACTTC	CSASSRGLFSEQYF
TRBV29-1	NA	TRBD2	TRBJ2-1	TGCAGCGTCCCTGGACTAGCGGGAGGAACCTACAATGAGCAGTTCTTC	CSVPGLAGGTYNEQFF
TRBV7-2	few	TRBD1	TRBJ1-1	TGTGCCAGCAAGCCGGGACAGGGTGAGGGCACTGAAGCTTTCTTT	CASKPGQGEGTEAFF
TRBV30	NA	TRBD1	TRBJ2-1	TGTGCCTGGACTTCACCAGGGGGATTCTCCTACAATGAGCAGTTCTTC	CAWTSPGGFSYNEQFF
TRBV6-6	NA	TRBD1	TRBJ1-5	TGTGCCACAGGGACAGGGAGCCAGCCCCAGCATTTT	CATGTGSQPQHF
TRBV9	NA	NA	TRBJ1-4	TGTGCCAGCAGCGTCCAGGGTCGCACTAATGAAAAACTGTTTTTT	CASSVQGRTNEKLFF
TRBV7-3	NA	NA	TRBJ2-5	TGTGCCAGCAGCCCTACGGGGGTGGAGACCCAGTACTTC	CASSPTGVETQYF
TRBV7-2	NA	NA	TRBJ1-4	TGTGCCAGCAGCTTAGTTCGGCAGGTAGCAACTAATGAAAAACTGTTTTTT	CASSLVRQVATNEKLFF
TRBV6-5	NA	NA	TRBJ2-2	TGTGCCAGCAGTTTTTCGGGGAACACCGGGGAGCTGTTTTTT	CASSFSGNTGELFF
TRBV4-3	NA	NA	TRBJ1-2	TGCGCCAGCAGCCAAGTCTCAGACAGCCTAAATGGCTACACCTTC	CASSQVSDSLNGYTF
TRBV29-1	once	NA	TRBJ1-4	TGCAGCGCTGCTGGGTGGAGTAATGAAAAACTGTTTTTT	CSAAGWSNEKLFF
TRBV4-2	NA	TRBD2	TRBJ2-1	TGTGCCAGCAGCCAAGACAGCGGGGGCGGGAATGAGCAGTTCTTC	CASSQDSGGGNEQFF
TRBV5-1	NA	NA	TRBJ2-1	TGCGCCAGCAGTAGGACAGACTCCTACAATGAGCAGTTCTTC	CASSRTDSYNEQFF
TRBV4-1	NA	TRBD1	TRBJ1-2	TGCGCCAGCAGCCACTCACCGGGACAGGGCTATGGCTACACCTTC	CASSHSPGQGYGYTF
TRBV3-1/TRBV3-2	NA	TRBD2	TRBJ2-5	TGTGCCGCGTCTAGACTAGCGGGGGCCGCGGAGACCCAGTACTTC	CAASRLAGAAETQYF
TRBV12-3/TRBV12-4	NA	NA	TRBJ1-6	TGTGCCAGCAGTGCAGGGGTATCACCCCTCCACTTT	CASSAGVSPLHF
TRBV10-1	NA	TRBD2	TRBJ2-1	TGCGCCAGCAGGGGACTAGCGGGTTCCTACAATGAGCAGTTCTTC	CASRGLAGSYNEQFF
TRBV9	few	NA	TRBJ2-2	TGTGCCAGCAGCGTAGGTAGTCCCGGGGAGCTGTTTTTT	CASSVGSPGELFF
TRBV3-1/TRBV3-2	NA	TRBD1	TRBJ2-7	TGTGCCAGCAGCCAAGAAGGTTCAGGGGGCCACGAGCAGTACTTC	CASSQEGSGGHEQYF
TRBV15	NA	NA	TRBJ1-1	TGTGCCACCAGCAGAGATCTCCCTATTGTTGCTGAAGCTTTCTTT	CATSRDLPIVAEAFF
TRBV4-1	NA	TRBD2	TRBJ2-3	TGCGCCAGCAGCCAGGGGGGGGGATTCACAGATACGCAGTATTTT	CASSQGGGFTDTQYF
TRBV19	NA	NA	TRBJ2-6	TGTGCCAGTAGTATAGCGGGGACTGGGGCCAACGTCCTGACTTTC	CASSIAGTGANVLTF
TRBV27	few	TRBD1	TRBJ1-4	TGTGCCAGCAGTTTACCCATAAGACAGGGCCCTAATGAAAAACTGTTTTTT	CASSLPIRQGPNEKLFF
TRBV6-2/TRBV6-3	NA	TRBD2	TRBJ2-5	TGTGCCAGCAGCCCCGCGGTAGCGGGTATGAAGACCCAGTACTTC	CASSPAVAGMKTQYF
TRBV2	NA	NA	TRBJ1-6	TGTGCCAGCAGTGAACTGGGTGGGGGCGTCCTGGGTTCACCCCTCCACTTT	CASSELGGGVLGSPLHF
TRBV7-2	NA	NA	TRBJ2-7	TGTGCCAGCAGCCTAACCTCCTACGAGCAGTACTTC	CASSLTSYEQYF
TRBV12-5	NA	TRBD2	TRBJ2-1	TGTGCTAGTGGTTTGCTAGCGGGAGAGGTCTGTGAGCAGTTCTTC	CASGLLAGEVCEQFF
TRBV7-9	NA	TRBD1	TRBJ1-1	TGTGCCAGCAGCTCCTCAGGGGGCACTGAAGCTTTCTTT	CASSSSGGTEAFF
TRBV27	few	NA	TRBJ2-5	TGTGCCAGCAGTTTATTCACAGGGACGGGGGAGACCCAGTACTTC	CASSLFTGTGETQYF
TRBV2	NA	NA	TRBJ1-1	TGTGCCAGCAGTGACTCCGGACAAGTGGCCTTCTTT	CASSDSGQVAFF
TRBV20-1	NA	TRBD1	TRBJ1-1	TGCAGTGCTCCCGGGACAGGTGCTTTCTTT	CSAPGTGAFF
TRBV23-1	NA	TRBD1	TRBJ1-6	TGCGCCAGCACCCGGTCCGGGGACAGCTCGAGGAATTCACCCCTCCACTTT	CASTRSGDSSRNSPLHF
TRBV3-1/TRBV3-2	NA	NA	TRBJ1-2	TGTGCCAGCAGTCAAGGGGGACTAACTTATGGCTACACCTTC	CASSQGGLTYGYTF
TRBV5-1	NA	NA	TRBJ1-4	TGCGCCAGCAGCTTGGTGACGGGGGAGAATGAAAAACTGTTTTTT	CASSLVTGENEKLFF
TRBV7-2	NA	TRBD1	TRBJ1-5	TGTGCCAGCAGCTTAGACAGGGGCAGGACTCAGCCCCAGCATTTT	CASSLDRGRTQPQHF
TRBV11-2	NA	TRBD2	TRBJ2-5	TGTGCCAGCAGCTTAGGGTATAGCGGGGGAGGAGAGACCCAGTACTTC	CASSLGYSGGGETQYF
TRBV29-1	NA	TRBD1	TRBJ1-3	TGCAGCGCCCAGGGGGCAGGTTTCTTTGGAAACACCATATATTTT	CSAQGAGFFGNTIYF
TRBV6-2/TRBV6-3	NA	TRBD1	TRBJ1-2	TGTGCCAGCAGTTACGCGACAGGGATCGGTAACTATGGCTACACCTTC	CASSYATGIGNYGYTF
TRBV19	NA	NA	TRBJ2-7	TGTGCCAGTAGTATCGGGAGCGGAGCGACCTACGAGCAGTACTTC	CASSIGSGATYEQYF
TRBV5-1	NA	NA	TRBJ1-2	TGCGCCAGCAGCTTTCTCAGGGGCTATGGCTACACCTTC	CASSFLRGYGYTF
TRBV29-1	NA	NA	TRBJ1-1	TGCAGCGTCTGGACTAACACTGAAGCTTTCTTT	CSVWTNTEAFF
TRBV5-1	NA	NA	TRBJ2-1	TGCGCCAGCAGCTTGTTAGGGACTTACAATGAGCAGTTCTTC	CASSLLGTYNEQFF
TRBV11-3	NA	TRBD1	TRBJ1-1	TGTGCCAGCAGCTTTACCCTACAGGGGAAGAACACTGAAGCTTTCTTT	CASSFTLQGKNTEAFF
TRBV30	NA	NA	TRBJ1-2	TGTGCCTGGAACTCCGACAGGTTTGGCTACACCTTC	CAWNSDRFGYTF
TRBV27	NA	NA	TRBJ2-2	TGTGCCAGCAGTTTAAGCAGGGACACCGGGGAGCTGTTTTTT	CASSLSRDTGELFF
TRBV19	NA	TRBD1	TRBJ1-2	TGTGCCAGTAGTATTTACGACAGGGGTGACTATGGCTACACCTTC	CASSIYDRGDYGYTF
TRBV28	NA	TRBD2	TRBJ2-5	TGTGCCAGCAGTCCCACTCTAGCGGGGGAAGGGGAGACCCAGTACTTC	CASSPTLAGEGETQYF
TRBV21-1	NA	NA	TRBJ2-3	TGTGCCAGCAGCAACCCGACCGGGAGGGCTGTAGATACGCAGTATTTT	CASSNPTGRAVDTQYF
TRBV7-9	NA	TRBD1	TRBJ1-1	TGTGCCAGCAGCCCCCAGGGGGATATGAACACTGAAGCTTTCTTT	CASSPQGDMNTEAFF
TRBV7-8	NA	NA	TRBJ1-3	TGTGCCAGCAGCTTACCACAAGGAAACACCATATATTTT	CASSLPQGNTIYF
TRBV10-3	NA	TRBD1	TRBJ2-5	TGTGCCATCAGCAAGGACAGGGACCAAGAGACCCAGTACTTC	CAISKDRDQETQYF
TRBV19	once	NA	TRBJ2-1	TGTGCCAGTAGTTGGAGCGGAATCGACAATGAGCAGTTCTTC	CASSWSGIDNEQFF
TRBV10-3	NA	NA	TRBJ1-1	TGTGCCATCAGTGTGACAGGTTTGGAAACTGAAGCTTTCTTT	CAISVTGLETEAFF
TRBV5-5	NA	NA	TRBJ1-4	TGTGCCAGCAGCTCCGTGGGTCCGCAGGGTTATGATGAAAAACTGTTTTTT	CASSSVGPQGYDEKLFF
TRBV27	NA	TRBD2	TRBJ2-3	TGTGCCAGCAGTTTACCGGCGGGGGGGAGTCTAGGAGATACGCAGTATTTT	CASSLPAGGSLGDTQYF
TRBV6-6	NA	TRBD1	TRBJ1-1	TGTGCCAGCAGTCCGGACAGGGGAAGGACTGAAGCTTTCTTT	CASSPDRGRTEAFF
TRBV3-1/TRBV3-2	once	TRBD1	TRBJ2-7	TGTGCCAGCAGCTCGGGGACAGGTCTAAGAGAGCAGTACTTC	CASSSGTGLREQYF
TRBV7-8	few	NA	TRBJ1-2	TGTGCCAGCAGCCGGGGGGGGCGAGGCGGCCCCGAAATCCCCCCCTATGGCTACACCTTC	CASSRGGRGGPEIPPYGYTF
TRBV12-3/TRBV12-4	NA	TRBD1	TRBJ1-2	TGTGCCAGCAGTTTCACAGGGGCAAGTGGCTACACCTTC	CASSFTGASGYTF
TRBV12-3/TRBV12-4	NA	NA	TRBJ1-1	TGTGCCAGCAGTTTGAGAGGGGAAGCTTTCTTT	CASSLRGEAFF